These 14 T cell receptor beta chains originate from one sample sequenced in a study of vaccination effects on CD4 cells after COVID-19. No antigen has been identified for these receptors. TCRdb keeps only in-frame clones here, not all; method: immunoSEQ multiplex PCR. The table records 20,000 to 30,000 clones, 75% to 80% of them present only once. Viral peptide pool expansion of antigen-specific CD4+ T cells preceded sequencing in the ViraFEST assay. Following an approximately eleven-day culture, CD4+ T cells were purified. Two-dose vaccination with either BNT162b2 or mRNA-1273 was given to the participants. The specimen comprised CD4+ T cells from PBMCs cultured with SARS-CoV-2 spike peptides, sampled after COVID-19 vaccination. The receptors were gathered from a human donor who received a COVID-19 vaccine. Some clones in this sample may be carry-over from other donors' samples.

The sample holds one count of this clone. This sequence joins TRBV5-1 and TRBJ2-6; D ambiguous. The length of the CDR3 is 14 residues. Germline V CDR1 and CDR2: SGHRS, YFSETQ. V was trimmed by 0 bases and J by 2 bases, leaving 3 bases between them. The CDR3 here is CASSLAAGANVLTF. In DNA, the CDR3 is TGCGCCAGCAGCTTGGCCGCTGGGGCCAACGTCCTGACTTTC.

The chain is built from TRBV5-1 and TRBJ1-2, with 7 bases matching TRBD1. The V segment lost 0 bases and the J segment 2 bases; nucleotides outside the gene matches: 1. Looked up from germline, CDR1 is SGHRS and CDR2 is YFSETQ. CDR3 size: 14 residues. CDR3 bases: TGCGCCAGCAGCTTGGGCAGGGGGAACTATGGCTACACCTTC. Amino acid sequence: CASSLGRGNYGYTF.

This chain uses TRBV19 with TRBJ1-1, with D possibly being TRBD1 (6 bases). With 9 bases removed from V and 0 bases from J, the gap between germline ends came to 11 bases. The CDR3 totals 13 residues. The germline V gene encodes CDR1 LNHDA and CDR2 SQIVND (reference sequence). CDR3 residues: CASGDRLNTEAFF. The CDR3 nucleotides read TGTGCCAGCGGAGACAGGCTGAACACTGAAGCTTTCTTT.

The chain is built from TRBV5-1 and TRBJ1-3, with 9 bases aligning to TRBD1. The V gene end was trimmed by 4 bases and the J gene end by 11 bases; junction bases not matched to a gene: 10. The germline V gene has CDR1 SGHRS and CDR2 YFSETQ. This CDR3 is 14 amino acids long. CDR3 region: CASSLGQGLSSIYF. DNA of the CDR3: TGCGCCAGCAGCCTCGGACAGGGGTTGAGCTCCATATATTTT.

The CDR3 loop reads CSVGGVPTDTQYF. The DNA of the CDR3 is TGCAGCGTTGGAGGGGTCCCCACAGATACGCAGTATTTT. The genes are TRBV29-1 and TRBJ2-3, with D possibly called TRBD1 or TRBD2 (5 bases each). Germline loops: CDR1 SQVTM, CDR2 ANQGSEA. V was trimmed by 4 bases and J by 2 bases, leaving 10 bases between them. The CDR3 covers 13 residues.

The chain couples TRBV2 to TRBJ1-2; 7 bases line up with TRBD1. This CDR3 is 13 amino acids long. Losses at the gene ends were 4 bases for V and 5 bases for J; bases not matched to a gene: 4. Germline CDR1 and CDR2: SNHLY and FYNNEI. The CDR3 DNA reads as TGTGCCAGCAGTGCGAGGGGGCAGTATGGCTACACCTTC. It translates to CASSARGQYGYTF. Complete variable domain (other parts from reference TRBV2 and TRBJ1-2): EPEVTQTPSHQVTQMGQEVILRCVPISNHLYFYWYRQILGQKVEFLVSFYNNEISEKSEIFDDQFSVERPDGSNFTLKIRSTKLEDSAMYFCASSARGQYGYTFGSGTRLTVV.

The chain carries TRBV5-1 and TRBJ2-5; 15 nucleotides align to TRBD2. V was pared by 7 bases and J by 5 bases, with 6 bases of the junction left unmatched. The germline V gene encodes CDR1 SGHRS and CDR2 YFSETQ. The CDR3 consists of 15 residues. The chain's CDR3 is CASRRTSGGAETQYF. The CDR3 DNA reads as TGCGCCAGCCGTAGGACTAGCGGGGGGGCGGAGACCCAGTACTTC. The whole variable domain, remainder taken from reference TRBV5-1 and TRBJ2-5, is KAGVTQTPRYLIKTRGQQVTLSCSPISGHRSVSWYQQTPGQGLQFLFEYFSETQRNKGNFPGRFSGRQFSNSRSEMNVSTLELGDSALYLCASRRTSGGAETQYFGPGTRLLVL.

This chain links TRBV5-1 with TRBJ1-3, with 9 bases that match TRBD1. The CDR3 is 16 amino acids. CDR1 and CDR2 from the germline V gene are SGHRS and YFSETQ. Trimming removed 0 bases from V and 4 bases from J; junction bases left unmatched: 5. CDR3 in amino acids: CASSLVGTGNGNTIYF. CDR3 sequence (DNA): TGCGCCAGCAGCTTGGTCGGGACAGGGAACGGAAACACCATATATTTT.

V and J are TRBV5-1 and TRBJ2-5, with D uncertain. This CDR3 spans 15 amino acids. Germline V CDR1 and CDR2: SGHRS, YFSETQ. Deletions cut 2 bases from V and 2 bases from J, with 13 bases between. For the CDR3, the DNA is TGCGCCAGCAGCTTCAACCCGGGCCTACAAGAGACCCAGTACTTC. Protein sequence: CASSFNPGLQETQYF.

The chain carries TRBV19 and TRBJ1-4, with a possible D match to TRBD1 (6 bases). V gave up 8 bases and J gave up 3 bases, with 19 bases separating them. Germline values: CDR1 LNHDA, CDR2 SQIVND (reference sequence). CDR3 length: 16 residues. The CDR3 loop reads CASDAGVRQANEKLFF. The DNA for the CDR3 is TGTGCCAGTGATGCCGGGGTGCGACAGGCTAATGAAAAACTGTTTTTT.

This clone showed up just a few times. J is TRBJ2-2 and V is TRBV19, with TRBD1 matching 7 bases. From germline, CDR1 is LNHDA and CDR2 SQIVND (reference sequence). CDR3 length equals 16 residues. The J segment lost 0 bases and the V segment lost 6 bases, leaving 7 bases of the junction unmatched. CDR3 loop: CASSPERGPNTGELFF. CDR3 coding DNA: TGTGCCAGTAGCCCGGAGAGGGGGCCGAACACCGGGGAGCTGTTTTTT.

This rearrangement joins TRBV19 to TRBJ1-5; perhaps TRBD1 as D (5 bases). The CDR3 extends over 17 amino acids. The V gene lost 3 bases and the J gene lost 1 base, with 16 bases spanning the gap. Germline values: CDR1 LNHDA, CDR2 SQIVND (reference sequence). The CDR3 here is CASSMGPREASNQPQHF. CDR3 bases: TGTGCCAGTAGTATGGGACCCAGGGAAGCAAGCAATCAGCCCCAGCATTTT.

V is TRBV29-1 and J is TRBJ2-5, with D tentatively TRBD1 (5 bases). Trimming cost V 6 bases and J 0 bases, with 17 bases left between them. CDR1 is SQVTM and CDR2 is ANQGSEA in the germline V gene. CDR3 length equals 15 residues. CDR3 nucleotides: TGCAGCGTCCCGGCTATCGACAGAGACCAAGAGACCCAGTACTTC. Protein sequence: CSVPAIDRDQETQYF.

The rearrangement uses TRBV6-2 or TRBV6-3 and TRBJ2-5, with a possible D match to TRBD1 (6 bases). The CDR3 runs 13 residues. CDR1 and CDR2 from the germline V gene are MNHEY and SVGEGT. The ends were cut back, 5 bases at V and 5 bases at J, with 12 bases in the middle. Written as DNA, the CDR3 is TGTGCCAGCAGTACAGGGATGGAGGAGACCCAGTACTTC. Translation gives CASSTGMEETQYF.